The present T cell receptor beta chain was sequenced within a study of blood T cell repertoires in COVID-19. V was pared by 0 bases and J by 2 bases, with 9 bases between. Germline lookup yields CDR1 SGDLS and CDR2 YYNGEE. CDR3 size: 14 residues. How the authors handled the data: By means of reference gene primer amplification, nucleated cell counts were estimated. Repertoires were generated with immunoSEQ multiplex PCR, while TCRdb's copy carries only in-frame clones and drops some. The D gene and trimming were derived from the DNA, and the V and J assignments and clone size from that table. The repertoire holds roughly 250,000 clones, with 75% to 95% as singletons. Those who participated ranged in age from 18 to 89 years and resided in about two dozen US areas. This clone was counted a single time.

Sequenced material: PBMCs or T cells enriched from blood (not recorded which). The V gene is TRBV9, the J gene TRBJ2-7, with a weak D call TRBD2 (5 bases). The sequence was collected from a woman aged 18-30 years who had recovered from COVID-19. CDR3 in DNA: TGTGCCAGCAGCGTAGACGGGGTTACCTACGAGCAGTACTTC. It translates to CASSVDGVTYEQYF.